This T cell receptor (beta chain) was observed in a study of blood T cell repertoires in COVID-19. The wider study: The United States, Italy and Spain supplied acute and convalescent COVID-19 samples.

The CDR3 spans 15 residues. V dropped 1 base and J dropped 4 bases, with 14 bases sitting between them. Germline V lookup: CDR1 SGHRS, CDR2 YFSETQ. Source study methods: Amplification of reference gene primers was used by the study to estimate nucleated cell counts. Here immunoSEQ multiplex PCR was the method, and the copy in TCRdb shows in-frame clones only, minus some. The DNA gave D and trimming, while V, J and clone size come from that table. The profile covers a few hundred thousand clones, with approximately 86% appearing a single time and under 3.5% taken by the ten largest. The chain recombines TRBV5-1 with TRBJ1-2; D may be TRBD1 (6 bases). The sequence derives from a woman under 30 with acute or convalescent COVID-19. The sequencing sample was made of peripheral blood. CDR3 sequence: CASSLSVLGAYGYTF. In nucleotides, the CDR3 is TGCGCCAGCAGCTTGTCGGTTCTGGGGGCCTATGGCTACACCTTC.